What follows are 11 T cell receptor beta chains derived from one specimen sequenced in a study of blood T cell repertoires in COVID-19. Some clones are missing from TCRdb's copy, which holds only in-frame ones; the method was immunoSEQ multiplex PCR. The sample contains 250,000 to 350,000 clones, around 87% of which appear only once. The sequenced sample consisted of peripheral blood. The receptors shown here come from a woman between 45 and 65 years old who had recovered from COVID-19.

The CDR3 here is CASSFRRGRDMYEQYF. The CDR3, as DNA: TGTGCCAGCAGTTTCCGTCGCGGGAGGGACATGTACGAGCAGTACTTC. The chain recombines TRBV28 with TRBJ2-7, with 9 bases identical to TRBD2. Germline trimming cut 3 bases from V and 4 bases from J; bases unmatched to any gene: 10. The germline CDR1 and CDR2 sequences are MDHEN and SYDVKM. This CDR3 contains 16 residues.

V gene TRBV6-6 combines with J gene TRBJ2-7; no clear D gene. Trimming took off 0 bases at V and 2 bases at J, with 11 bases between the two ends. The CDR3 runs to 15 residues. Germline V gives CDR1 MNHNY, CDR2 SVGAGI (reference sequence). CDR3 nucleotide sequence: TGTGCCAGCAGTTACTCCACAGAAAGTCCCTACGAGCAGTACTTC. Its translation: CASSYSTESPYEQYF.

Details on this clone: Other nucleotide sequences in the sample specify the same CDR3. The chain links TRBV7-2 to TRBJ1-2; D gene unclear. The CDR3 loop spans 13 amino acids. The germline V gene has CDR1 SGHTA and CDR2 FQGNSA. V shed 1 base and J shed 4 bases, with 7 bases lying between them. CDR3 DNA: TGTGCCAGCAGCTTAGGACACACCTATGGCTACACCTTC. Translation: CASSLGHTYGYTF.

The V gene is TRBV9, the J gene TRBJ2-5; TRBD2 matches at 9 bases. CDR1 SGDLS and CDR2 YYNGEE come from the germline V gene. The CDR3 contains 14 residues. Trimming cost V 2 bases and J 5 bases; bases outside gene matches: 4. The CDR3 spells CASSVGLAGETQYF. Here the CDR3 DNA reads TGTGCCAGCAGCGTGGGACTAGCCGGGGAGACCCAGTACTTC.

V gene TRBV28 combines with J gene TRBJ1-6, with D unclear. CDR3 size: 17 residues. CDR1 is MDHEN, CDR2 SYDVKM, per germline. V lost 8 bases to trimming and J lost 7 bases, with 24 bases between them. CDR3 DNA sequence: TGTGCCAGCTTGCCCACCCTCGGGGTCCCCGGGAATTCACCCCTCCACTTT. Amino acid sequence: CASLPTLGVPGNSPLHF.

The chain carries TRBV10-3 and TRBJ1-1; tentative D call: TRBD1 (6 bases). Germline V gives CDR1 ENHRY, CDR2 SYGVKD. This CDR3 has 13 residues. V was trimmed by 10 bases and J by 1 base, leaving 13 bases between them. The DNA for the CDR3 is TGTGCCACCGCCCAGGGACAGAACACTGAAGCTTTCTTT. It is translated as CATAQGQNTEAFF.

For the CDR3, the DNA is TGTGCCAGCAGCTCAAGCGGGGGTGAAGCTTTCTTT. Protein: CASSSSGGEAFF. The genes are TRBV7-2 and TRBJ1-1, with D possibly matching TRBD1 (5 bases). Germline V gene data show CDR1 as SGHTA and CDR2 as FQGNSA. CDR3 length equals 12 residues. Trimming removed 4 bases at V and 7 bases at J, with 10 bases between. Together with reference TRBV7-2 and TRBJ1-1, the CDR3 gives the full variable domain: GAGVSQSPSNKVTEKGKDVELRCDPISGHTALYWYRQSLGQGLEFLIYFQGNSAPDKSGLPSDRFSAERTGGSVSTLTIQRTQQEDSAVYLCASSSSGGEAFFGQGTRLTVV.

The chain uses TRBV11-1 and TRBJ1-2; 9 bases are shared with TRBD1. Per the germline V gene, CDR1 is SGHAT and CDR2 is FQDESV (reference sequence). V lost 2 bases to trimming and J lost 2 bases; unmatched junction nucleotides: 6. The CDR3 length is 16 residues. The CDR3 DNA reads TGTGCCAGCAGCTTACTTGGGACAGGGATCAACTATGGCTACACCTTC. Its translation: CASSLLGTGINYGYTF.

This clone came up once. The J gene is TRBJ1-1, the V gene TRBV5-6; 7 bases are shared with TRBD1. V lost 5 bases and J lost 6; bases outside the gene matches: 10. CDR1 and CDR2 from the germline V gene are SGHDT and YYEEEE. This CDR3 has 14 amino acids. The CDR3 nucleotides are TGTGCCAGCAGTAGGGGACAGAGCTTCTCTGAAGCTTTCTTT. It specifies CASSRGQSFSEAFF. The full variable domain, rest sourced from reference TRBV5-6 and TRBJ1-1, is DAGVTQSPTHLIKTRGQQVTLRCSPKSGHDTVSWYQQALGQGPQFIFQYYEEEERQRGNFPDRFSGHQFPNYSSELNVNALLLGDSALYLCASSRGQSFSEAFFGQGTRLTVV.

The chain links TRBV9 to TRBJ2-1, with TRBD1 identical over 11 bases. The CDR3 has 15 residues. J lost 7 bases, V lost 0 bases, and 3 bases had no gene match. The germline gives CDR1 SGDLS, CDR2 YYNGEE. The CDR3 loop is CASSVVGQGANEQFF. CDR3 coding DNA: TGTGCCAGCAGCGTAGTAGGACAGGGGGCGAATGAGCAGTTCTTC.

The chain recombines TRBV5-8 with TRBJ1-2; unclear D gene. V lost 7 bases to trimming and J lost 6 bases, with 19 bases between them. In germline, CDR1 is SGHTS, CDR2 YDEGEE. The CDR3 is made up of 14 amino acids. The CDR3 DNA reads TGTGCCAGCGGGCCGGGCCCCGGGAGGGATGGCTACACCTTC. The encoded protein is CASGPGPGRDGYTF.